A selection of T cell receptor beta chains follows, all from one sample in a study of blood T cell repertoires in COVID-19. Generated by immunoSEQ multiplex PCR, the TCRdb table keeps only in-frame clones and is missing some. Of about 140,000 clones listed, 70% to 90% were seen once; the top ten hold roughly 4.7%. Sequenced sample: peripheral blood. All receptors come from a woman between 45 and 65 years old with acute or convalescent COVID-19. The CDR3 runs from the conserved cysteine through the conserved F or W. A D gene is named only where the DNA matches it firmly. Size is stated for part of the rows, as once, few or many counts, or as a class when the clone is expanded.

abundance: NA
d_gene: NA
j_gene: TRBJ1-1
v_gene: TRBV7-3
CDR3nt: TGTGCCAGCTCTGCGGGGCAGAACACTGAAGCTTTCTTT
CDR3aa: CASSAGQNTEAFF

abundance: NA
d_gene: NA
j_gene: TRBJ1-4
v_gene: TRBV25-1
CDR3nt: TGTGCCAGCTCCGGGACAACAACTAATGAAAAACTGTTTTTT
CDR3aa: CASSGTTTNEKLFF

abundance: NA
d_gene: NA
j_gene: TRBJ1-2
v_gene: TRBV5-6
CDR3nt: TGTGCCAGCTCAGCCCTGGTCAGGGCGGATGGCTACACCTTC
CDR3aa: CASSALVRADGYTF

abundance: NA
d_gene: NA
j_gene: TRBJ1-5
v_gene: TRBV5-1
CDR3nt: TGCGCCAGCAGCTTGGACGGGACTTGGCCCCAGCATTTT
CDR3aa: CASSLDGTWPQHF

abundance: NA
d_gene: NA
j_gene: TRBJ1-1
v_gene: TRBV7-9
CDR3nt: TGTGCCAGCAGCTTAGGGGCGAGTGAAGCTTTCTTT
CDR3aa: CASSLGASEAFF

abundance: NA
d_gene: TRBD2
j_gene: TRBJ2-5
v_gene: TRBV4-2
CDR3nt: TGTGCCAGCAGCCAAGATTCTAGCGGCGGACAAGAGACCCAGTACTTC
CDR3aa: CASSQDSSGGQETQYF

abundance: NA
d_gene: TRBD2
j_gene: TRBJ2-5
v_gene: TRBV6-6
CDR3nt: TGTGCCAGCAGTCCCGCCCCGCTAGCGGGGGTTCCCCAAGAGACCCAGTACTTC
CDR3aa: CASSPAPLAGVPQETQYF

abundance: NA
d_gene: NA
j_gene: TRBJ1-3
v_gene: TRBV5-6
CDR3nt: TGTGCCAGCAGCTACGGGTCAGGGCTGATCCTGTTCGGAAACACCATATATTTT
CDR3aa: CASSYGSGLILFGNTIYF

abundance: NA
d_gene: NA
j_gene: TRBJ1-1
v_gene: TRBV28
CDR3nt: TGTGCCAGCAGTCCTATGCACAGGAACACTGAAGCTTTCTTT
CDR3aa: CASSPMHRNTEAFF

abundance: NA
d_gene: NA
j_gene: TRBJ1-3
v_gene: TRBV28
CDR3nt: TGTGCCAGCAGTTTAGGTGGTAACAGAAACACCATATATTTT
CDR3aa: CASSLGGNRNTIYF

abundance: NA
d_gene: NA
j_gene: TRBJ1-2
v_gene: TRBV6-1
CDR3nt: TGTGCCAGCAGTGAAGGAGGCTATGGCTACACCTTC
CDR3aa: CASSEGGYGYTF

abundance: NA
d_gene: TRBD1
j_gene: TRBJ1-1
v_gene: TRBV27
CDR3nt: TGTGCCAGCCATCAGGGGGTGGAGCTCCTCAACACTGAAGCTTTCTTT
CDR3aa: CASHQGVELLNTEAFF

abundance: NA
d_gene: NA
j_gene: TRBJ2-1
v_gene: TRBV5-4
CDR3nt: TGTGCCAGCAGCTTGTCCGATGGGCGCCGGAATGAGCAGTTCTTC
CDR3aa: CASSLSDGRRNEQFF

abundance: NA
d_gene: TRBD1
j_gene: TRBJ2-7
v_gene: TRBV11-1
CDR3nt: TGTGCCAGCAGCTGGAGACCGGGACAGGGGGCTTACGAGCAGTACTTC
CDR3aa: CASSWRPGQGAYEQYF

abundance: few
d_gene: NA
j_gene: TRBJ1-6
v_gene: TRBV19
CDR3nt: TGTGCCAGTAGTATGTCGGGGGTGCGGGGTTCACCCCTCCACTTT
CDR3aa: CASSMSGVRGSPLHF

abundance: few
d_gene: TRBD1
j_gene: TRBJ1-2
v_gene: TRBV7-2
CDR3nt: TGTGCCAGCAGCTTTTCCCTTCCCGGGACAGGGGCCTATGGCTACACCTTC
CDR3aa: CASSFSLPGTGAYGYTF

abundance: NA
d_gene: NA
j_gene: TRBJ2-7
v_gene: TRBV6-6
CDR3nt: TGTGCCAGCGGTAGGGGGGGCACTCCCCACGAGCAGTACTTC
CDR3aa: CASGRGGTPHEQYF

abundance: NA
d_gene: NA
j_gene: TRBJ1-2
v_gene: TRBV27
CDR3nt: TGTGCCAGCAGTTTGGGGAGTGGCAGAGACTATGGCTACACCTTC
CDR3aa: CASSLGSGRDYGYTF

abundance: NA
d_gene: NA
j_gene: TRBJ2-2
v_gene: TRBV12-3/TRBV12-4
CDR3nt: TGTGCCAGCAGCCGAGGGTCCGGGGAGCTGTTTTTT
CDR3aa: CASSRGSGELFF

abundance: NA
d_gene: TRBD1
j_gene: TRBJ1-5
v_gene: TRBV18
CDR3nt: TGTGCCAGCTCAACCGACAGGGTTTCCGGTCAGCCCCAGCATTTT
CDR3aa: CASSTDRVSGQPQHF

abundance: NA
d_gene: NA
j_gene: TRBJ1-2
v_gene: TRBV30
CDR3nt: TGTGCCTGGGATGGCCGGGGGGGCTACACCTTC
CDR3aa: CAWDGRGGYTF

abundance: NA
d_gene: NA
j_gene: TRBJ1-2
v_gene: TRBV6-5
CDR3nt: TGTGCCAGCAATCCGTCAGGGGTACACGGCTACACCTTC
CDR3aa: CASNPSGVHGYTF

abundance: NA
d_gene: NA
j_gene: TRBJ2-6
v_gene: TRBV6-5
CDR3nt: TGTGCCACCAGGCTCGGGGGCTCTGGGGCCAACGTCCTGACTTTC
CDR3aa: CATRLGGSGANVLTF

abundance: NA
d_gene: TRBD1
j_gene: TRBJ1-2
v_gene: TRBV5-1
CDR3nt: TGCGCCAGCAGCTTCGGGACAGGGAACTATGGCTACACCTTC
CDR3aa: CASSFGTGNYGYTF

abundance: NA
d_gene: NA
j_gene: TRBJ2-7
v_gene: TRBV4-3
CDR3nt: TGCGCCAGCAGCCAAGAAGGACTGGGGAGAGGCGTCCCCTACGAGCAGTACTTC
CDR3aa: CASSQEGLGRGVPYEQYF

abundance: NA
d_gene: TRBD1
j_gene: TRBJ1-5
v_gene: TRBV19
CDR3nt: TGTGCCAGTATTCAGGACAGGGGGCTAGGGAGCAATCAGCCCCAGCATTTT
CDR3aa: CASIQDRGLGSNQPQHF

abundance: NA
d_gene: NA
j_gene: TRBJ1-6
v_gene: TRBV6-5
CDR3nt: TGTGCCAGCAGTTACTCGCCCTTAGGACAGATAAGACCCCTCCACTTT
CDR3aa: CASSYSPLGQIRPLHF

abundance: few
d_gene: TRBD1
j_gene: TRBJ1-1
v_gene: TRBV6-5
CDR3nt: TGTGCCAGCAGTTACTCGACAGGGCTTGTCGGTGAAGCTTTCTTT
CDR3aa: CASSYSTGLVGEAFF

abundance: many
d_gene: NA
j_gene: TRBJ1-2
v_gene: TRBV3-1/TRBV3-2
CDR3nt: TGTGCCAGCAGCCTCCAAGGGGGTCACTATGGCTACACCTTC
CDR3aa: CASSLQGGHYGYTF

abundance: few
d_gene: TRBD1
j_gene: TRBJ2-3
v_gene: TRBV11-2
CDR3nt: TGTGCCAGCAGCCTCGACAGGGCAGGCACAGATACGCAGTATTTT
CDR3aa: CASSLDRAGTDTQYF

abundance: NA
d_gene: NA
j_gene: TRBJ2-5
v_gene: TRBV28
CDR3nt: TGTGCCAGCAGTCTTCAAGAGACCCAGTACTTC
CDR3aa: CASSLQETQYF

abundance: NA
d_gene: NA
j_gene: TRBJ1-6
v_gene: TRBV30
CDR3nt: TGTGCCTGGAGTGTACTCTCGCCGCGTTCACCCCTCCACTTT
CDR3aa: CAWSVLSPRSPLHF

abundance: NA
d_gene: NA
j_gene: TRBJ1-5
v_gene: TRBV2
CDR3nt: TGTGCCAGCAGACAGGTATATACGGGCGGCCAGCCCCAGCATTTT
CDR3aa: CASRQVYTGGQPQHF

abundance: NA
d_gene: TRBD1
j_gene: TRBJ1-6
v_gene: TRBV4-1
CDR3nt: TGCGCCAGCAGCCAAGAGGGCCCCGACAGGGGGCTATCACCCCTCCACTTT
CDR3aa: CASSQEGPDRGLSPLHF

abundance: NA
d_gene: TRBD1
j_gene: TRBJ1-4
v_gene: TRBV7-9
CDR3nt: TGTGCCAGCAGCTTAAGGGGGCGGCTGTTTTTT
CDR3aa: CASSLRGRLFF

abundance: NA
d_gene: NA
j_gene: TRBJ1-1
v_gene: TRBV6-6
CDR3nt: TGTGCCAGCAGTTACTCCAGACAGCCGAACACTGAAGCTTTCTTT
CDR3aa: CASSYSRQPNTEAFF

abundance: NA
d_gene: NA
j_gene: TRBJ1-5
v_gene: TRBV12-3/TRBV12-4
CDR3nt: TGTGCCAGCACCACATCGAATCAGCCCCAGCATTTT
CDR3aa: CASTTSNQPQHF

abundance: NA
d_gene: NA
j_gene: TRBJ2-3
v_gene: TRBV6-2/TRBV6-3
CDR3nt: TGTGCCAGCAGTTACTCAGAGGTGTTGGCAGATACGCAGTATTTT
CDR3aa: CASSYSEVLADTQYF

abundance: NA
d_gene: TRBD2
j_gene: TRBJ2-1
v_gene: TRBV9
CDR3nt: TGTGCCAGCAGCGTAGATCAGCGGGGGGGATACAATGAGCAGTTCTTC
CDR3aa: CASSVDQRGGYNEQFF

abundance: NA
d_gene: TRBD1
j_gene: TRBJ1-5
v_gene: TRBV5-1
CDR3nt: TGCGCCAGCAGCTTTGCGGGACAGAACAATCAGCCCCAGCATTTT
CDR3aa: CASSFAGQNNQPQHF

abundance: NA
d_gene: TRBD1
j_gene: TRBJ1-1
v_gene: TRBV4-2
CDR3nt: TGTGCCAGCAGCCAGGGTGGGGGTCAGGGGGACACTGAAGCTTTCTTT
CDR3aa: CASSQGGGQGDTEAFF

abundance: NA
d_gene: TRBD1
j_gene: TRBJ1-1
v_gene: TRBV4-3
CDR3nt: TGCGCCAGCAGCCAAGAGTGGGGACAGGGAAACACTGAAGCTTTCTTT
CDR3aa: CASSQEWGQGNTEAFF

abundance: once
d_gene: TRBD2
j_gene: TRBJ2-7
v_gene: TRBV18
CDR3nt: TGTGCCAGCTCACCACCGAGCGGGGGGGCAAACGAGCAGTACTTC
CDR3aa: CASSPPSGGANEQYF

abundance: NA
d_gene: NA
j_gene: TRBJ2-1
v_gene: TRBV6-2/TRBV6-3
CDR3nt: TGTGCCAGCAGCCCCCTTAGGGGTCGGAATGAGCAGTTCTTC
CDR3aa: CASSPLRGRNEQFF